This T cell receptor (beta chain) comes out of a study of cytomegalovirus exposure and HLA in healthy donors. The study's findings and limits: Reports showed the classifier diagnosing cytomegalovirus status with high specificity and sensitivity. Later analysis associated a missense DCLRE1C variant with TCR beta V- and J-gene trimming.

J gave up 5 bases and V 0 bases, and 2 bases lay outside the gene matches. Germline CDR1 is SGHRS and CDR2 is YFSETQ. CDR3 length: 15 amino acids. PCR involved 60 Vbeta and 13 Jbeta primers. TCRdb's table, derived via immunoSEQ multiplex PCR, lists solely in-frame clones and lacks some. The table shows 100,000 to 150,000 clones, with more than 8% occurring only once. About this clone: Its antigen is unidentified.

Sample: PBMCs. The clonotype comes from a man aged 35 to 55 in good health and CMV-seronegative. The rearrangement uses TRBV5-1 and TRBJ1-5; 10 bases map to TRBD1. The CDR3 nucleotides read TGCGCCAGCAGCTTGGATGGGACAGGGGATCAGCCCCAGCATTTT. Translation: CASSLDGTGDQPQHF.